This T cell receptor (beta chain) originates from a study of patients and donors after allogeneic stem cell transplantation. Trimming stripped 5 bases from V and 5 bases from J, with 12 bases between. Germline assignment: CDR1 MNHEY and CDR2 SMNVEV (reference sequence). This CDR3 is 13 amino acids long. In its sample, this clonotype was seen a few times. TCRdb reprocessed the RT-PCR reads with MiXCR, giving one entry per CDR3 protein. The table includes about 150,000 distinct CDR3 sequences, about 40% detected once. The source is a human donor who was either an allogeneic HSCT recipient or a stem cell or donor lymphocyte infusion donor (not recorded which). It is not recorded whose cells these are; they may come from a transplant donor. The chain is built from TRBV27 and TRBJ2-5; a possible D gene is TRBD1 (7 bases). Material for sequencing was blood, either unsorted or a sorted T cell fraction (not recorded which). CDR3 protein: CASSQGGPETQYF. The CDR3 coding sequence is TGTGCCAGCAGTCAGGGGGGCCCGGAGACCCAGTACTTC.